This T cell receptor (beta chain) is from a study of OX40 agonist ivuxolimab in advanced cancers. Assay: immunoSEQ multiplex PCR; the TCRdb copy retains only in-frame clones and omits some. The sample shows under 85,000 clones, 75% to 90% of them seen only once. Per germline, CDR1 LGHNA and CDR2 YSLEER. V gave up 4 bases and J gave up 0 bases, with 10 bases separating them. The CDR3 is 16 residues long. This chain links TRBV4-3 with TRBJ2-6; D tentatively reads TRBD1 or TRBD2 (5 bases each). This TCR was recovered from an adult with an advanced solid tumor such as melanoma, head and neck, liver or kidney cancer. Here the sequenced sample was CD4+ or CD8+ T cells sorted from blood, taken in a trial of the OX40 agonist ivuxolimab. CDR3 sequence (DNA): TGCGCCAGCAGCCGGGACCGGAGCTCTGGGGCCAACGTCCTGACTTTC. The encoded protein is CASSRDRSSGANVLTF.